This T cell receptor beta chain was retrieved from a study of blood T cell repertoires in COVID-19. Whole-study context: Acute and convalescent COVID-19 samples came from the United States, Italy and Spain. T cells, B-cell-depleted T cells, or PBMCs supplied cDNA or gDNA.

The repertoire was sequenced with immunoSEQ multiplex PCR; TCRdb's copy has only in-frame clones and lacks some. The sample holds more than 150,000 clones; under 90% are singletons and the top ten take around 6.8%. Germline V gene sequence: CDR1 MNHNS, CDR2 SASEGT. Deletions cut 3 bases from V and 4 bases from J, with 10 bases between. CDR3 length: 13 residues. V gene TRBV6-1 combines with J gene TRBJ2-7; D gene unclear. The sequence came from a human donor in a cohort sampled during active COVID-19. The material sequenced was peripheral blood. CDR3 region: CASSEARNYEQYF. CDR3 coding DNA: TGTGCCAGCAGTGAGGCCCGCAATTACGAGCAGTACTTC.